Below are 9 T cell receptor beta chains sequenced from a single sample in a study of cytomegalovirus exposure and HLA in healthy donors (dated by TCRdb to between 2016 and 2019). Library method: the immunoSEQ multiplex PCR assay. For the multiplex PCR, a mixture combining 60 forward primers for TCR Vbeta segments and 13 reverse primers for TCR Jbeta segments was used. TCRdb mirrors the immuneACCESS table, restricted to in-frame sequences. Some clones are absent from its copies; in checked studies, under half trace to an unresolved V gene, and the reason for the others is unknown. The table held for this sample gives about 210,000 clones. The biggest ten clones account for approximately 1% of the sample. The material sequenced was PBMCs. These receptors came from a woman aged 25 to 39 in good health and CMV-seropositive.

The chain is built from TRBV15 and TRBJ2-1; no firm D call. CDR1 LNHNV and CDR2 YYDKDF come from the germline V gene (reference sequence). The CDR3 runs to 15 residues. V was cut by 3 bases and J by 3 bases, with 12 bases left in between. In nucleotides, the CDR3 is TGTGCCACCAGCAGCTTAGCTAGTAACTACAATGAGCAGTTCTTC. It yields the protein CATSSLASNYNEQFF.

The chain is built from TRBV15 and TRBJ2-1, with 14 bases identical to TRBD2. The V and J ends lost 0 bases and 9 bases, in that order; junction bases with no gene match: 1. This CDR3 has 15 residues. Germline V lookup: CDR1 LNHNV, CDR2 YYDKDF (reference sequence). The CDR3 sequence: CATSREGLAGVEQFF. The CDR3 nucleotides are TGTGCCACCAGCAGAGAGGGACTAGCGGGAGTTGAGCAGTTCTTC.

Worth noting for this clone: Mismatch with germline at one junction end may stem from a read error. In DNA, the CDR3 is TGTGTCAGCAGCGACCAGAGGGCGGGCTCCTACGAGCAGTACTTC. Translating it yields CVSSDQRAGSYEQYF. This chain uses TRBV9 with TRBJ2-7; tentative D call: TRBD2 (5 bases). This CDR3 has 15 amino acids. Germline assignment: CDR1 SGDLS and CDR2 YYNGEE.

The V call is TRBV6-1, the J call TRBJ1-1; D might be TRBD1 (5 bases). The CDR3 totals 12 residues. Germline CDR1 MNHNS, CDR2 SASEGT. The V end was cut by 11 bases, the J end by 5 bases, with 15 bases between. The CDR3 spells CAGSYGGTEAFF. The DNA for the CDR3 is TGTGCCGGATCCTATGGGGGGACTGAAGCTTTCTTT.

This chain's CDR3 is CASSWGTVVPDEQFF. As DNA, the CDR3 is TGTGCCAGCAGCTGGGGGACAGTGGTTCCAGATGAGCAGTTCTTC. The chain employs TRBV7-9 and TRBJ2-1, with 7 bases identical to TRBD1. J gave up 8 bases and V 4 bases, and 11 bases lay outside the gene matches. CDR1 and CDR2 (germline): SEHNR, FQNEAQ (reference sequence). This CDR3 is built from 15 residues. Full variable domain (remainder filled in from reference TRBV7-9 and TRBJ2-1): DTGVSQNPRHKITKRGQNVTFRCDPISEHNRLYWYRQTLGQGPEFLTYFQNEAQLEKSRLLSDRFSAERPKGSFSTLEIQRTEQGDSAMYLCASSWGTVVPDEQFFGPGTRLTVL.

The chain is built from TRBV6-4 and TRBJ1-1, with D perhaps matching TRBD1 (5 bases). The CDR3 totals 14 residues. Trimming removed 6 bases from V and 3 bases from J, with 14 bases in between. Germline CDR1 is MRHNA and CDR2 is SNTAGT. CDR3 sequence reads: CASRIEWGDTEAFF. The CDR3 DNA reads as TGTGCCAGCAGAATTGAGTGGGGGGACACTGAAGCTTTCTTT.

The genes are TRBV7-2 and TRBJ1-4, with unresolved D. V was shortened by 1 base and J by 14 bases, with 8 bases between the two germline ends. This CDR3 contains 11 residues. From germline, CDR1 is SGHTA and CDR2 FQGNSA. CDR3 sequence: CASSLGGRLFF. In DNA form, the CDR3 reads TGTGCCAGCAGCTTAGGTGGGAGGCTGTTTTTT.

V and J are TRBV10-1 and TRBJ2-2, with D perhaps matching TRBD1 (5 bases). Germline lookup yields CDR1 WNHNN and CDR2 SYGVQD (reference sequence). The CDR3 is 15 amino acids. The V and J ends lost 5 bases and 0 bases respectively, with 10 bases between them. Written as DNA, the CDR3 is TGCGCCAGCAGTACAACAGGCCCGAACACCGGGGAGCTGTTTTTT. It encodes CASSTTGPNTGELFF.

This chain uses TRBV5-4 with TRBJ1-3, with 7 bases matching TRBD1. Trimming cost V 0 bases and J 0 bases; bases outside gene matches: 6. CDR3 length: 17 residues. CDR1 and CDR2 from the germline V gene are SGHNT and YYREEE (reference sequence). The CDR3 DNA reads TGTGCCAGCAGCTTGGGAGGGGGCGGAACCTCTGGAAACACCATATATTTT. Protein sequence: CASSLGGGGTSGNTIYF. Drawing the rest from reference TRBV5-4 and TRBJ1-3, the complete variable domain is ETGVTQSPTHLIKTRGQQVTLRCSSQSGHNTVSWYQQALGQGPQFIFQYYREEENGRGNFPPRFSGLQFPNYSSELNVNALELDDSALYLCASSLGGGGTSGNTIYFGEGSWLTVV.